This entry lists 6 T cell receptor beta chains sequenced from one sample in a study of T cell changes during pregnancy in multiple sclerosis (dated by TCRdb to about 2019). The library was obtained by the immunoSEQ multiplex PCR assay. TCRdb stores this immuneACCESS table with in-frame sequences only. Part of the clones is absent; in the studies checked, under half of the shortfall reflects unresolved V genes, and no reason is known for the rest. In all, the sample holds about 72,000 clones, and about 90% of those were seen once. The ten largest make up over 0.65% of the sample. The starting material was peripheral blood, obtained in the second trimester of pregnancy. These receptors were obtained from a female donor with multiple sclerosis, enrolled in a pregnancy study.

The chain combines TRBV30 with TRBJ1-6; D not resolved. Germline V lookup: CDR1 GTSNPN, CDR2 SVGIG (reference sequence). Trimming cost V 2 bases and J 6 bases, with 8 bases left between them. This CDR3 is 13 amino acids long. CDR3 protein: CAWSPGSNSPLHF. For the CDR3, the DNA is TGTGCCTGGAGTCCCGGGTCTAATTCACCCCTCCACTTT.

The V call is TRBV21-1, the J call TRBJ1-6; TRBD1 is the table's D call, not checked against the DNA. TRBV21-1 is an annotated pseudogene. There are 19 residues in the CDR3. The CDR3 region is CASSEGTGAVSSYNSPLHF. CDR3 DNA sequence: TGTGCCAGCAGCGAAGGGACAGGGGCTGTAAGCTCCTATAATTCACCCCTCCACTTT.

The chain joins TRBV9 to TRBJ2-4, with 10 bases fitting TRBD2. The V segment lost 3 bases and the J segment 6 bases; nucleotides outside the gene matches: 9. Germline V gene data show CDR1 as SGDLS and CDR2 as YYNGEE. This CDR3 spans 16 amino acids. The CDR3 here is CASSGAGGRGLNIQYF. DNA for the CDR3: TGTGCCAGCAGCGGAGCGGGGGGGCGGGGGTTAAACATTCAGTACTTC. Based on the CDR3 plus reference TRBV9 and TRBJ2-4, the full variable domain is DSGVTQTPKHLITATGQRVTLRCSPRSGDLSVYWYQQSLDQGLQFLIQYYNGEERAKGNILERFSAQQFPDLHSELNLSSLELGDSALYFCASSGAGGRGLNIQYFGAGTRLSVL.

CDR3 protein: CASNVRGLGYTF. DNA for the CDR3: TGTGCCAGCAACGTCAGGGGGCTCGGCTACACCTTC. The chain joins TRBV7-9 to TRBJ1-2; 8 bases line up with TRBD1. V lost 7 bases, J lost 8 bases, and 6 bases stayed unmatched. This CDR3 is built from 12 residues. Germline values: CDR1 SEHNR, CDR2 FQNEAQ (reference sequence).

In DNA form, the CDR3 reads TGCGCCAGCAGCCATAAAAGGAGCGGGGGAATCAATGAGCAGTTCTTC. This codes for CASSHKRSGGINEQFF. This rearrangement joins TRBV5-1 to TRBJ2-1; 8 bases agree with TRBD2. CDR3 length: 16 amino acids. Germline CDR1 is SGHRS and CDR2 is YFSETQ. V was clipped by 4 bases and J by 6 bases; unmatched bases: 12.

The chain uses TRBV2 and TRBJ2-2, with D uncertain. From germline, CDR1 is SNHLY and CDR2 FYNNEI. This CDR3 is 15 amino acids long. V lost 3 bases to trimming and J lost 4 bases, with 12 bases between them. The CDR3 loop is CASSDLVYGTGELFF. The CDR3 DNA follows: TGTGCCAGCAGTGATCTGGTCTACGGCACCGGGGAGCTGTTTTTT. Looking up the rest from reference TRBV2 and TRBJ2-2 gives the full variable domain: EPEVTQTPSHQVTQMGQEVILRCVPISNHLYFYWYRQILGQKVEFLVSFYNNEISEKSEIFDDQFSVERPDGSNFTLKIRSTKLEDSAMYFCASSDLVYGTGELFFGEGSRLTVL.